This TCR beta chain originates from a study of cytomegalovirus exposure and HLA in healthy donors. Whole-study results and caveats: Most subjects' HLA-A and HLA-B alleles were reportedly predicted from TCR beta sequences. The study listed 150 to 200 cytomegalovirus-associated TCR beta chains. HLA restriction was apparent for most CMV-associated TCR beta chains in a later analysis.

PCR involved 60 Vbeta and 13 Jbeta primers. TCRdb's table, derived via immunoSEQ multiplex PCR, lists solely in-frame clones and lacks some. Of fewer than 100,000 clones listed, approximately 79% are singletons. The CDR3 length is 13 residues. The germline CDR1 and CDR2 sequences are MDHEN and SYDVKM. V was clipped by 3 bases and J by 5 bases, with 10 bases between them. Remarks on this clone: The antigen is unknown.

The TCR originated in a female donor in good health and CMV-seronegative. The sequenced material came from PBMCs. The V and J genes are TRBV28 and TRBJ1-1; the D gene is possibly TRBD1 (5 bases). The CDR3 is CASSFRVRTEAFF. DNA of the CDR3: TGTGCCAGCAGTTTCAGGGTACGGACTGAAGCTTTCTTT.